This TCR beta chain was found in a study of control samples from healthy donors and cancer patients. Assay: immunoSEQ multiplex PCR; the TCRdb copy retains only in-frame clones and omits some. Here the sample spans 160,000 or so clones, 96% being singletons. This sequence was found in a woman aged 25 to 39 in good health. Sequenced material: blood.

This chain's CDR3 is CASSSTGNGYTF. DNA of the CDR3: TGTGCCAGCAGCTCCACGGGGAATGGCTACACCTTC. The rearrangement joins TRBV11-2 to TRBJ1-2; D ambiguous. Germline CDR1 and CDR2: SGHAT and FQNNGV. This CDR3 has 12 amino acids. V dropped 4 bases and J dropped 6 bases, with 9 bases sitting between them.